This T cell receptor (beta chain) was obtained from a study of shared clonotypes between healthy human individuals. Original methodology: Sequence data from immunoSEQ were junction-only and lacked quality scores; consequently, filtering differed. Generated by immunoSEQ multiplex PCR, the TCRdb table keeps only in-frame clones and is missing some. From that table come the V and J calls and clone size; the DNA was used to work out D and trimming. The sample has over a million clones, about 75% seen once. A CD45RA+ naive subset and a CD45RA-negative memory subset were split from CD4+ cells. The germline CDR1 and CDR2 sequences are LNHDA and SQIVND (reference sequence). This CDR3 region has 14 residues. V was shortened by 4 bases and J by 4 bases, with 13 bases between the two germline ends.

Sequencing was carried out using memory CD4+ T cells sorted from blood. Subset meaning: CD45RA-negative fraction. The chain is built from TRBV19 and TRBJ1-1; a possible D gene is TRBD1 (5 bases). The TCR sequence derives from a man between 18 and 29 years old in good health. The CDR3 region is CASSTNGAGTEAFF. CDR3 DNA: TGTGCCAGTAGTACGAATGGGGCCGGCACTGAAGCTTTCTTT.